This record concerns one TCR beta chain sequence. This PCR relied on a set of 60 Vbeta primers and 13 Jbeta primers. TCRdb's table, derived via immunoSEQ multiplex PCR, lists solely in-frame clones and lacks some. The sample lists about 130,000 clones, roughly 79% occurring once. These data come from a study of cytomegalovirus exposure and HLA in healthy donors. The CDR3 contains 10 residues. V was shortened by 5 bases and J by 10 bases, with 9 bases between the two germline ends. Germline values: CDR1 DFQATT, CDR2 SNEGSKA (reference sequence). This rearrangement joins TRBV20-1 to TRBJ2-1, with a weak D call TRBD2 (6 bases). The sequence was collected from a woman aged 45-65 years in good health and CMV-seronegative. The specimen was PBMCs. The CDR3 here is CSAAAGEQFF. Written as DNA, the CDR3 is TGCAGTGCTGCCGCGGGGGAGCAGTTCTTC.